This T cell receptor beta chain derives from a study of T cell repertoires in cytomegalovirus infection (dated by TCRdb to 2018 to 2020). Regarding the research as a whole: Peptide stimulations targeted recently identified HLA-C-restricted CMV epitopes, whose presentation resists viral immunomodulation, together with well-studied HLA-B-restricted epitopes. Donor HLA type was relevant to the analysis, because carriage of CMV infection together with the matching HLA type was indicated by public TCR beta signatures. The research as a whole found: In both this cohort and an independent cohort of 350 to 400 donors, the cumulative frequency of public TCR beta family members distinguished carriers of CMV infection plus the relevant HLA type. In the ex vivo response, HLA-C-restricted CMV-specific TCR beta clonotypes were dominant, and in two of eight donors the single most frequent clonotype came from this HLA-C-restricted group.

TCRdb shows the sequencer as Illumina HiSeq 1500. TCRdb handled the public reads itself, with Q25 trimming in fastp and clone calling in MiXCR, and kept productive beta chains. For every CDR3 protein sequence, its rows merge into one entry that carries the most common genes and DNA. The sample data list fewer than 900,000 distinct CDR3 sequences, and about 29% of these were observed just once. The ten largest make up less than 15% of the sample. The meaning of the sample's treatment or condition label: in vitro stimulation with specific CMV peptide epitopes to enrich CMV-specific T cells. This clonotype appeared a few times. The clone's antigen remains unknown. No base-level quality is on record; no much larger clone is a single base apart. The CDR3, from cysteine to phenylalanine, totals 15 residues. Only the CDR3 region is kept as DNA, spanning 45 bases read in frame from base 1. CDR1 and CDR2, per the germline V gene, are SNHLY and FYNNEI. Trimming accounts for 6 bases at V and 2 bases at J, while the number of junction bases matched to no gene is 9.

The chain couples TRBV2 to TRBJ2-7, with 8 bases matching TRBD1. The receptor comes from a human donor in good health (CMV status not recorded). Some clones in this sample may be carry-over from other donors' samples. The source was cultured CD8+ T cells from PBMCs, collected from culture after CMV antigen stimulation. The DNA sequence follows: TGTGCCAGCAGGGGGATGACAGGGGAGCCCTACGAGCAGTACTTC. It specifies CASRGMTGEPYEQYF.